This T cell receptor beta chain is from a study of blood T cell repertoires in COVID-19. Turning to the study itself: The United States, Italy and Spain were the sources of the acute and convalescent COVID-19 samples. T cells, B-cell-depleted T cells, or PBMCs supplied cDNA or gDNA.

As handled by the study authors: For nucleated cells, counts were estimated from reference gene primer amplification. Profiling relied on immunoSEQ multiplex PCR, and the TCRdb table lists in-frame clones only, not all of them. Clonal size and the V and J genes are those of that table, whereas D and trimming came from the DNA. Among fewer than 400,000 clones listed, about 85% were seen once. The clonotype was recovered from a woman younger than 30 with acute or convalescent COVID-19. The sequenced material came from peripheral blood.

The CDR3 spells CASSLNRGSYNSPLHF. Written as DNA, the CDR3 is TGTGCCAGCAGCTTAAACAGGGGGTCCTATAATTCACCCCTCCACTTT. This chain joins TRBV7-9 and TRBJ1-6; 8 bases fit TRBD1. The J segment lost 1 base and the V segment lost 2 bases, leaving 1 base of the junction unmatched. This CDR3 region has 16 residues. CDR1 is SEHNR and CDR2 is FQNEAQ in the germline V gene (reference sequence). The full variable domain, completed using reference TRBV7-9 and TRBJ1-6, is DTGVSQNPRHKITKRGQNVTFRCDPISEHNRLYWYRQTLGQGPEFLTYFQNEAQLEKSRLLSDRFSAERPKGSFSTLEIQRTEQGDSAMYLCASSLNRGSYNSPLHFGNGTRLTVT.